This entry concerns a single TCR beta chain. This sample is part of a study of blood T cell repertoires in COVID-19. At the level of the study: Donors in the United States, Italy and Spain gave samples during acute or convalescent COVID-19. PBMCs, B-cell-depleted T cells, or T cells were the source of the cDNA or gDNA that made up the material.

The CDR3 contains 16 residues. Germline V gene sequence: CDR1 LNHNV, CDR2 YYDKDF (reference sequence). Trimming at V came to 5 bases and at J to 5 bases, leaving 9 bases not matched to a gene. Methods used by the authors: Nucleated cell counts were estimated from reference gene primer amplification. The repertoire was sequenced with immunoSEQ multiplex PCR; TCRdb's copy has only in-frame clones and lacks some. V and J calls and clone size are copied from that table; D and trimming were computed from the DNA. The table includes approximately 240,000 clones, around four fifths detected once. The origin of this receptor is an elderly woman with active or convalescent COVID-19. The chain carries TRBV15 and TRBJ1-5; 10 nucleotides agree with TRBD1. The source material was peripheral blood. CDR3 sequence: CATSPRDRGGDQPQHF. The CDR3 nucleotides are TGTGCCACCAGCCCCCGGGACAGGGGAGGCGATCAGCCCCAGCATTTT.